This record looks at one T cell receptor beta chain sequence and its context. The data belong to a study of shared clonotypes between healthy human individuals. Study-wide context: Each donor had three CD4 naive, three CD4 memory, two CD8 naive and one CD8 memory plate.

Germline CDR1 and CDR2: SGHRS and YFSETQ. The CDR3 spans 14 residues. V lost 2 bases and J lost 2, with 8 bases in between. CD8 memory fractions consisted of CD45RO+ and CCR7-negative CD45RA+ TemRA cells together. Using immunoSEQ multiplex PCR, the repertoire was profiled, and TCRdb retains in-frame clones only, with some absent. Among about 380,000 clones listed, roughly 96% were seen once. Sequenced: memory CD8+ T cells sorted from blood. Subset meaning: CD45RO+ cells pooled with CCR7-negative TemRA cells. This clonotype was sampled from a man aged 25-45 years in good health. The chain carries TRBV5-1 and TRBJ1-5; D gene ambiguous. The CDR3 nucleotides read TGCGCCAGCAGCTTTGAGGGAGGCAATCAGCCCCAGCATTTT. It codes for CASSFEGGNQPQHF.